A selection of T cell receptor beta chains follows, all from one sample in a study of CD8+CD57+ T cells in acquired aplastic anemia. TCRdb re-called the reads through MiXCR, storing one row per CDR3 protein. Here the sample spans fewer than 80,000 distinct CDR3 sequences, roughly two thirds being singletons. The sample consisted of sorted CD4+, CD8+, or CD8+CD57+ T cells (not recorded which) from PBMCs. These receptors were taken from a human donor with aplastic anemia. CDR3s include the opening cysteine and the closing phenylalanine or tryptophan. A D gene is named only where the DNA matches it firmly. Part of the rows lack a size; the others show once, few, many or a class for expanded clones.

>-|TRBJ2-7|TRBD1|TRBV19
CASSIGTGSLYEQYF
TGTGCCAGTAGTATAGGGACAGGGAGTCTCTACGAGCAGTACTTC
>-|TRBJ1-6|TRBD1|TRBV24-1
CATSAGGTGLNSPLHF
TGTGCCACCAGTGCCGGCGGGACAGGACTAAATTCACCCCTCCACTTT
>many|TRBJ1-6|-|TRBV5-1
CASSLFVRGSGGSPLHF
TGCGCCAGCAGCTTGTTCGTGCGGGGTTCGGGGGGTTCACCCCTCCACTTT
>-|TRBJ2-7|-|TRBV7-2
CASSFASEQYF
TGTGCCAGCAGCTTTGCTAGCGAGCAGTACTTC
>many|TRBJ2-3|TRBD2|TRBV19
CASKFAGDTDTQYF
TGTGCCAGTAAGTTTGCGGGGGACACAGATACGCAGTATTTT
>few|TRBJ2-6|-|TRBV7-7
CASSLGGSNVLTF
TGTGCTAGCAGCTTAGGGGGTTCCAACGTCCTGACTTTC
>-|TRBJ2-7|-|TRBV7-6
CASSLDGVSQYF
TGTGCCAGCAGCTTAGATGGAGTTTCGCAGTACTTC
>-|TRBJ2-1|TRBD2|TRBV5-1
CASSLGPAGVSYNEQFF
TGCGCCAGCAGCTTGGGTCCAGCGGGAGTATCCTACAATGAGCAGTTCTTC
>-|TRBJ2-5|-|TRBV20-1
CSADQTREETQYF
TGCAGTGCTGACCAAACCCGGGAAGAGACCCAGTACTTC
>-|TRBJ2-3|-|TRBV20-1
CSANPSTDTQYF
TGCAGTGCTAACCCGAGCACAGATACGCAGTATTTT
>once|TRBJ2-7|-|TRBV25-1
CASSQPGRGYEQYF
TGTGCCAGCAGCCAGCCGGGCAGAGGGTACGAGCAGTACTTC
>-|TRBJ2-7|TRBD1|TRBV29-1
CSVGDRVFGEQYF
TGCAGCGTTGGGGACAGGGTATTTGGCGAGCAGTACTTC
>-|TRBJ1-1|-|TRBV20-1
CSAQSAEGLNTEAFF
TGCAGTGCCCAGAGTGCTGAGGGGCTGAACACTGAAGCTTTCTTT
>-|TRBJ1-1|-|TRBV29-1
CSVELGGTEAFF
TGCAGCGTTGAACTGGGGGGCACTGAAGCTTTCTTT